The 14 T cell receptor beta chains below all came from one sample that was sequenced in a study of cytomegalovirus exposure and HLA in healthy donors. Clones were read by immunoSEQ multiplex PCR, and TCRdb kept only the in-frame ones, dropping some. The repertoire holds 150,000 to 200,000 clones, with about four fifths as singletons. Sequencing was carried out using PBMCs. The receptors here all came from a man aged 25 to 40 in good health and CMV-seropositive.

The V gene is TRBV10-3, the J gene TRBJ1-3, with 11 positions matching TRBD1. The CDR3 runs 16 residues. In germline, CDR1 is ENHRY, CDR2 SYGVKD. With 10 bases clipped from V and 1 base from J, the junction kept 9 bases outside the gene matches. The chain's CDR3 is CATLPGQGVSGNTIYF. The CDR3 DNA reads TGTGCCACCCTACCGGGACAGGGGGTATCTGGAAACACCATATATTTT.

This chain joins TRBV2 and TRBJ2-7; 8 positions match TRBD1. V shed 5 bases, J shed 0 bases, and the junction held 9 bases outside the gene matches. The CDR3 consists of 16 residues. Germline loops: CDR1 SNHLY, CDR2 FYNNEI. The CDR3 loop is CASSQIGQGSSYEQYF. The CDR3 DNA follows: TGTGCCAGCAGTCAAATCGGACAGGGAAGCTCCTACGAGCAGTACTTC.

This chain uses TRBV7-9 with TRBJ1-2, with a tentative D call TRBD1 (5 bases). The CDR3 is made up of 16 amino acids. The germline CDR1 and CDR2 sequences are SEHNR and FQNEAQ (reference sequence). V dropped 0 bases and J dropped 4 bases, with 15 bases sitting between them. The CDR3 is CASSLASSSTAYGYTF. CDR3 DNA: TGTGCCAGCAGCTTAGCCAGCTCCTCGACAGCCTATGGCTACACCTTC.

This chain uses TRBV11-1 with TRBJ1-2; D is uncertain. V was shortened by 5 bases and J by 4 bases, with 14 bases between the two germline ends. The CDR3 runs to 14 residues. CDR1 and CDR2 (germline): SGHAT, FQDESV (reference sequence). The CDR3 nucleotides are TGTGCCAGCAGCAAGACACCCCATGGCTATGGCTACACCTTC. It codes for CASSKTPHGYGYTF.

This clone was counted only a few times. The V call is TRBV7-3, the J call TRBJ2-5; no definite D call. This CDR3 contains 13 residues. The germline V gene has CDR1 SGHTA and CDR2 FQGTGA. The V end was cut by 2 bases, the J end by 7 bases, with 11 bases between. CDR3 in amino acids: CASSLQDSGTQYF. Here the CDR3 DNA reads TGTGCCAGCAGCTTACAAGACTCCGGGACCCAGTACTTC. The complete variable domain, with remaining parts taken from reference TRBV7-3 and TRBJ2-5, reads GAGVSQTPSNKVTEKGKYVELRCDPISGHTALYWYRQSLGQGPEFLIYFQGTGAADDSGLPNDRFFAVRPEGSVSTLKIQRTERGDSAVYLCASSLQDSGTQYFGPGTRLLVL.

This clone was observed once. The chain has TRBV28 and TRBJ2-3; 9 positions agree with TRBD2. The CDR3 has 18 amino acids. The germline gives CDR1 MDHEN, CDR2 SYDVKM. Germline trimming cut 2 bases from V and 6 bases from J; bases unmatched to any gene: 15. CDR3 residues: CASSLAGTSYGLRDTQYF. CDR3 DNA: TGTGCCAGCAGTTTAGCCGGGACTAGCTACGGATTGAGGGATACGCAGTATTTT.

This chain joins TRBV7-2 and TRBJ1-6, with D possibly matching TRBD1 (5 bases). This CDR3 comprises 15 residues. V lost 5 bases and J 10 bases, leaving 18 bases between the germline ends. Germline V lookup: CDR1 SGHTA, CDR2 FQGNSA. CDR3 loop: CASSPEVGRVSPLHF. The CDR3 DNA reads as TGTGCCAGCAGCCCAGAGGTTGGCAGGGTCTCACCCCTCCACTTT.

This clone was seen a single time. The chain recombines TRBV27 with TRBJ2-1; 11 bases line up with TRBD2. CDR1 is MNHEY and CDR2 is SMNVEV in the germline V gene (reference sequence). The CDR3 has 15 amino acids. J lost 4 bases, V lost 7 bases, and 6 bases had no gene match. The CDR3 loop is CASMVLAGGYNEQFF. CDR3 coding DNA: TGTGCCAGCATGGTCCTAGCGGGAGGTTACAATGAGCAGTTCTTC.

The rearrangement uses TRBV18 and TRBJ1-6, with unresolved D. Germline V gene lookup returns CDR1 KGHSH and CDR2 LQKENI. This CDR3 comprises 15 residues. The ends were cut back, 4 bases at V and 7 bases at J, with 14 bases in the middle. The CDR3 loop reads CASSRTDGLNSPLHF. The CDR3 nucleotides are TGTGCCAGCTCACGAACGGACGGACTGAATTCACCCCTCCACTTT.

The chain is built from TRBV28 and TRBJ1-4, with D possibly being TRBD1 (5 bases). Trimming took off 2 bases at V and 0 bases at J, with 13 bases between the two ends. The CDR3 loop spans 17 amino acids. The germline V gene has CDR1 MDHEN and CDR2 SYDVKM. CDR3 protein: CASSLGANYPTNEKLFF. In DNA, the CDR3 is TGTGCCAGCAGTTTAGGGGCCAATTATCCAACTAATGAAAAACTGTTTTTT.

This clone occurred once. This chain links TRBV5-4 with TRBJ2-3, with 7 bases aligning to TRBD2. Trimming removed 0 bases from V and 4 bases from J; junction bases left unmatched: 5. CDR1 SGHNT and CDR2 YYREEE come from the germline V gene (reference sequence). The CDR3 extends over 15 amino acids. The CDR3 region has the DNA TGTGCCAGCAGCTTGGGCGGGAGAGTCGCAGATACGCAGTATTTT. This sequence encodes CASSLGGRVADTQYF.

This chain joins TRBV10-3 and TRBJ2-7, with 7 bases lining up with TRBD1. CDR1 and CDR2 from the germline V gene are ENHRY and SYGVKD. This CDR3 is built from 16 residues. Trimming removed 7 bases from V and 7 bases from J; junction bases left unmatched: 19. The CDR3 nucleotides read TGTGCCATCACGAACTCCGACAGGGTGGAATTTAAAGAGCAGTACTTC. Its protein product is CAITNSDRVEFKEQYF.

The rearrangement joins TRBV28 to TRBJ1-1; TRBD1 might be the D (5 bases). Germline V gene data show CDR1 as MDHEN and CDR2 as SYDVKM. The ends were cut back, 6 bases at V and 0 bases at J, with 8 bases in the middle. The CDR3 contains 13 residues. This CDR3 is CASRIRVNTEAFF. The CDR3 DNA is TGTGCCAGCAGGATCAGGGTGAACACTGAAGCTTTCTTT.

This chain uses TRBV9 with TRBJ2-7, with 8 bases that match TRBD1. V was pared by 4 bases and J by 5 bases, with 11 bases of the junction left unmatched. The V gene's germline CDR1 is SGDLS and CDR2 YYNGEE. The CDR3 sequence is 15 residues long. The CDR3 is CASSSDAGGVDEQYF. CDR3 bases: TGTGCCAGCAGCTCCGACGCAGGGGGCGTCGACGAGCAGTACTTC.